These 12 T cell receptor beta chains share one sample of origin, sequenced in a study of post-analysis software for immune sequencing data. Study observations and caveats: TRBV segments more frequent in patients than in controls numbered five and included TRBV5-6, TRBV5-1 and TRBV20-1.

These receptors are not linked to any known antigen. The library was made from cDNA and included unique molecular identifiers. MiXCR, applied by TCRdb to the PCR reads, yields one record per CDR3 protein. The data contain about 430,000 distinct CDR3 sequences, less than 40% of them singletons. Input material: blood. The receptors stem from a girl aged 2 to 9 with multiple sclerosis.

This clonotype came up a few times. The J gene is TRBJ1-5, the V gene TRBV12-3 or TRBV12-4, with D possibly matching TRBD1 (5 bases). The CDR3 spans 14 residues. Between the trimmed V and J ends, which lost 5 bases and 3 bases, there was a span of 11 bases. This CDR3 is CASSNPGTNQPQHF. Here the CDR3 DNA reads TGTGCCAGCAGTAACCCCGGGACCAATCAGCCCCAGCATTTT.

The chain uses TRBV20-1 and TRBJ2-4; D is unresolved. The CDR3 loop spans 14 amino acids. Germline CDR1 is DFQATT and CDR2 is SNEGSKA (reference sequence). The germline V and J ends were trimmed by 7 bases and 5 bases, with 18 bases remaining between them. The CDR3 region has the DNA TGCAGTGTTCCCTCCAGCATCACCCAAAACATTCAGTACTTC. This gives the protein CSVPSSITQNIQYF.

The V call is TRBV4-3, the J call TRBJ2-7; D call uncertain. From germline, CDR1 is LGHNA and CDR2 YSLEER. This CDR3 has 13 amino acids. Trimming shortened V by 2 bases and J by 4 bases, and 9 bases separated the two germline ends. The CDR3 region is CASSQTVTYEQYF. DNA for the CDR3: TGCGCCAGCAGCCAAACAGTTACTTACGAGCAGTACTTC.

This clonotype was detected a few times. This chain joins TRBV7-2 and TRBJ2-7; the D call may be TRBD1 or TRBD2 (6 bases each). The length of the CDR3 is 17 residues. Germline values: CDR1 SGHTA, CDR2 FQGNSA. Trimming took off 0 bases at V and 4 bases at J, with 19 bases between the two ends. CDR3 amino acids: CASSLARGMGGSYEQYF. DNA for the CDR3: TGTGCCAGCAGCTTAGCGCGGGGTATGGGGGGCAGTTACGAGCAGTACTTC.

This clonotype has only a few counts. The genes are TRBV11-2 and TRBJ2-1; 9 positions agree with TRBD2. Germline CDR1 reads SGHAT; CDR2 reads FQNNGV. CDR3 length equals 15 residues. J was trimmed by 5 bases and V by 2 bases; bases with no gene match: 4. CDR3 nucleotide sequence: TGTGCCAGCAGCTTAATTAGCGGGAGTAACAATGAGCAGTTCTTC. Translation: CASSLISGSNNEQFF.

This clonotype was seen only a few times. The chain carries TRBV7-2 and TRBJ2-5; TRBD1 aligns across 11 bases. The DNA end is more similar to TRBJ2-7, so the J call may be wrong. Germline V CDR1 and CDR2: SGHTA, FQGNSA. The CDR3 loop spans 16 amino acids. The CDR3 coding sequence is TGTGCCAGCAGCTTAAGGTCCGGGACAGGGGGTAGCGAGCAGTACTTC. This sequence encodes CASSLRSGTGGSEQYF.

This clonotype was recorded only once. The rearrangement links TRBV6-5 to TRBJ1-1; no clear D. Looked up from germline, CDR1 is MNHEY and CDR2 is SVGAGI. Trimming stripped 8 bases from V and 5 bases from J, with 21 bases between. CDR3 length: 15 residues. The CDR3 DNA follows: TGTGCCAGCGGAGGAGAGGAAAAGGAGAGTACTGAAGCTTTCTTT. Translation gives CASGGEEKESTEAFF.

The chain joins TRBV5-1 to TRBJ2-1, with TRBD2 matching over 7 bases. The CDR3 loop spans 12 amino acids. Germline lookup yields CDR1 SGHRS and CDR2 YFSETQ. V shed 6 bases and J 7 bases; nucleotides not matched to a gene: 4. Written as DNA, the CDR3 is TGCGCCAGCAAATTGCGGGGGAATGAGCAGTTCTTC. Translated, it gives CASKLRGNEQFF.

V usage is TRBV29-1 and J usage is TRBJ2-7, with D tentatively TRBD1 (5 bases). V lost 6 bases to trimming and J lost 2 bases, with 14 bases between them. The CDR3 runs 13 residues. The germline gives CDR1 SQVTM, CDR2 ANQGSEA. The CDR3 is CSVHSGQAYEQYF. The CDR3 DNA is TGCAGCGTCCACTCAGGACAAGCCTACGAGCAGTACTTC.

The sample holds a few counts of this clonotype. J is TRBJ2-7 and V is TRBV29-1, with D perhaps TRBD2 (6 bases). Germline loops: CDR1 SQVTM, CDR2 ANQGSEA. V was trimmed by 3 bases and J by 7 bases, leaving 28 bases between them. This CDR3 region has 17 residues. This chain's CDR3 is CSVELGPGLHVGREQYF. The CDR3, as DNA: TGCAGCGTTGAGCTTGGACCGGGACTCCACGTGGGGAGAGAGCAGTACTTC.

This clonotype has only a few counts. The J gene is TRBJ1-1, the V gene TRBV6-1; 7 nucleotides align to TRBD1. The CDR3 consists of 18 residues. J was trimmed by 1 base and V by 0 bases; bases with no gene match: 11. Per the germline V gene, CDR1 is MNHNS and CDR2 is SASEGT. CDR3 in DNA: TGTGCCAGCAGTGAAGCGCTTGGGGCCAGGGGGAAGAACACTGAAGCTTTCTTT. Protein sequence: CASSEALGARGKNTEAFF.

The chain couples TRBV21-1 to TRBJ2-5; the table's D call of TRBD2 was not tested on the DNA. TRBV21-1 is assigned pseudogene status. The CDR3 spans 16 residues. Here the CDR3 DNA reads TGTGCCAGCAGGAAAGAGGGTAGCGGGGTAGGAGAGACCCAGTACTTC. The encoded protein is CASRKEGSGVGETQYF.